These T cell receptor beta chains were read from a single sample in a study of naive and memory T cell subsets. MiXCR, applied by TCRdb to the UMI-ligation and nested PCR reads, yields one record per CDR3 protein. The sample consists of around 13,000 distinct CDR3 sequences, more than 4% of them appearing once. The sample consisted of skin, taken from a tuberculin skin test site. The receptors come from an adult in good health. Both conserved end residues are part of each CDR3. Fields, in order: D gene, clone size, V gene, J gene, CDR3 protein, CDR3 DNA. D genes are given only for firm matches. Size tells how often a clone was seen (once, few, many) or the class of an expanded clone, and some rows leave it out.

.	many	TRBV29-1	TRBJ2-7	CSVRKTGRQQYF	TGCAGCGTTAGGAAGACCGGTCGTCAGCAGTACTTC
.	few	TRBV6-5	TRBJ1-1	CASSYSRTTEAFF	TGTGCCAGCAGTTACTCGCGGACCACTGAAGCTTTCTTT
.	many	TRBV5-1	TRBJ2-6	CASSLAGPSSGANVLTF	TGCGCCAGCAGCTTGGCAGGACCGAGCTCTGGGGCCAACGTCCTGACTTTC
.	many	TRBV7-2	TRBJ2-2	CASSLDASLIIGAGRTPGSCFF	.
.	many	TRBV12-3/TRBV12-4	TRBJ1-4	CASRSETGNEKLFF	TGTGCCAGCAGATCCGAGACCGGTAATGAAAAACTGTTTTTT
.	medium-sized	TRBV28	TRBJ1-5	CASRGGYSNQPQHF	TGTGCCTCCAGAGGGGGGTATAGCAATCAGCCCCAGCATTTT
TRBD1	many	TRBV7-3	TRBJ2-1	CASSLMPVSGTGFPHNEQFF	TGTGCCAGCAGCTTAATGCCCGTTTCCGGGACAGGGTTTCCCCACAATGAGCAGTTCTTC
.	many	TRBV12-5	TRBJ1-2	CASGLTHDRSIVGYTF	TGTGCTAGTGGTCTCACTCACGACAGGTCGATTGTTGGCTACACCTTC
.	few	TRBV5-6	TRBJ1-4	CASRLGSEATNEKLFF	TGTGCCAGCCGTCTGGGGAGTGAGGCAACTAATGAAAAACTGTTTTTT
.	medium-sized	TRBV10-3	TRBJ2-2	CAISHTSPTGELFF	TGTGCCATCAGTCACACTAGCCCCACCGGGGAGCTGTTTTTT
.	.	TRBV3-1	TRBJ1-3	CASSQDLVFCGNTIYF	TGTGCCAGCAGCCAAGATTTGGTTTTCTGTGGAAACACCATATATTTT
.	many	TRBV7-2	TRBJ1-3	CASSLDREGAGNTIYF	TGTGCCAGCAGCTTAGACAGGGAAGGGGCTGGAAACACCATATATTTT
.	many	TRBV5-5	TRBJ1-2	CASSTGGDGYGYTF	TGTGCCAGCAGCACTGGAGGGGACGGCTATGGCTACACCTTC
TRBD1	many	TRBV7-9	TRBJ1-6	CASSRTGSPLHF	TGTGCCAGCAGCCGGACAGGGTCACCCCTCCACTTT
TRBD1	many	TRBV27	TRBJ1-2	CASSSRDRGSNGYTF	TGTGCCAGCAGTTCCCGGGACAGGGGGTCTAATGGCTACACCTTC
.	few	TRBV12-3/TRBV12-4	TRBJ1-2	CASSQSGIYGYTF	TGTGCCAGCAGCCAGTCAGGGATCTATGGCTACACCTTC
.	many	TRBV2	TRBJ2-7	CASKAGATYEQYF	TGTGCCAGCAAGGCGGGGGCCACCTACGAGCAGTACTTC
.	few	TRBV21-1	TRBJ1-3	CASSKEGFGNTIYF	TGTGCCAGCAGCAAAGAGGGATTCGGAAACACCATATATTTT
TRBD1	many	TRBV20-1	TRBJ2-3	CSIEDRGNTDTQYF	TGCAGTATCGAGGACAGGGGGAACACAGATACGCAGTATTTT
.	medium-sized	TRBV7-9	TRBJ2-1	CASSLTGYLTTDEQFF	TGTGCCAGCAGCTTAACCGGGTACCTCACTACAGATGAGCAGTTCTTC
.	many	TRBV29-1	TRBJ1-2	CSAVVQGSGYGYTF	TGCAGCGCGGTCGTACAGGGATCCGGCTATGGCTACACCTTC
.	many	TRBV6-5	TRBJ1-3	CASSASGLAIGNTIYF	TGTGCCAGCAGTGCCTCGGGACTCGCCATCGGAAACACCATATATTTT
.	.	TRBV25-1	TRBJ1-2	CASSRQGTDYTF	TGTGCCAGCAGTCGGCAGGGAACGGACTACACCTTC
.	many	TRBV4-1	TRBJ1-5	CASGDPEGYIGTVYSNQPQHF	TGCGCCAGCGGCGATCCAGAAGGGTACATCGGGACGGTCTATAGCAATCAGCCCCAGCATTTT
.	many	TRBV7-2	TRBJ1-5	CASSQDGRNQPQHF	TGTGCCAGCAGCCAGGACGGACGCAATCAGCCCCAGCATTTT
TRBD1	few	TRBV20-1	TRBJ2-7	CSARDWGTGRDGEQYF	TGCAGTGCTAGAGATTGGGGGACAGGACGGGATGGCGAGCAGTACTTC
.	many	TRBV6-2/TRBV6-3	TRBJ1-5	CASIDRRNQPQHF	TGTGCCAGTATTGACAGGAGGAATCAGCCCCAGCATTTT
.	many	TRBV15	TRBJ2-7	CATSRDRAGNEQYF	TGTGCCACCAGCAGAGATCGGGCAGGCAACGAGCAGTACTTC
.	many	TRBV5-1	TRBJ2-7	CASSLSGPGYEQYF	TGCGCCAGCAGCTTGAGTGGACCGGGTTACGAGCAGTACTTC
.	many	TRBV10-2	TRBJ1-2	CASRLDSLGYTF	TGCGCCAGCAGATTGGACAGCTTGGGCTACACCTTC
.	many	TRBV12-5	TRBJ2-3	CASGLVPGEDTQYF	TGTGCTAGTGGTTTGGTACCGGGGGAAGATACGCAGTATTTT
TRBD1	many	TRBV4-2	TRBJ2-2	CASSPRTGENTGELFF	TGTGCCAGCAGCCCCCGGACAGGGGAGAACACCGGGGAGCTGTTTTTT
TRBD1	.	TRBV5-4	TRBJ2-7	CASSLAETGAYEQYF	TGTGCCAGCAGCTTGGCCGAGACAGGGGCGTACGAGCAGTACTTC
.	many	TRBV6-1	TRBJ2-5	CAVRGTGGETQYF	TGTGCGGTCCGAGGGACTGGTGGAGAGACCCAGTACTTC
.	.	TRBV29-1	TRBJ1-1	CSVGSGWGRNTEAFF	TGCAGCGTTGGCTCTGGTTGGGGAAGGAACACTGAAGCTTTCTTT
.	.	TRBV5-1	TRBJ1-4	CASSPGQPNEKLFF	TGCGCCAGCAGCCCCGGACAGCCCAATGAAAAACTGTTTTTT
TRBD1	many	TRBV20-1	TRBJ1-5	CSARSRTGMDQPQHF	TGCAGTGCTAGAAGTAGGACAGGGATGGACCAGCCCCAGCATTTT
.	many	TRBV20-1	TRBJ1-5	CSARLPGPKNQPQHF	TGCAGTGCTAGGTTACCGGGACCTAAGAATCAGCCCCAGCATTTT
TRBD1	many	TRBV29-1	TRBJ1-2	CSGTEGAGYGYTF	TGCAGCGGGACGGAGGGGGCAGGATATGGCTACACCTTC
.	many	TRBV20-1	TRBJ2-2	CSAFEGLNTGELFF	TGCAGTGCGTTTGAAGGATTGAACACCGGGGAGCTGTTTTTT
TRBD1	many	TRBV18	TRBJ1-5	CASSPGTGGSQPQHF	TGTGCCAGCTCACCAGGGACAGGGGGCAGTCAGCCCCAGCATTTT
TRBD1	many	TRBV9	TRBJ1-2	CASSVGQGNYGYTF	TGTGCCAGCAGTGTCGGACAGGGGAACTATGGCTACACCTTC
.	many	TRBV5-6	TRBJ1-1	CASSRIWANTEAFF	TGTGCCAGCAGCCGGATTTGGGCGAACACTGAAGCTTTCTTT
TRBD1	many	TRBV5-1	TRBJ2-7	CASSRDRTYEQYF	TGCGCCAGCAGCCGGGACAGGACCTACGAGCAGTACTTC
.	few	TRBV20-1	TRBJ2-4	CSAPVGDPNIQYF	TGCAGTGCTCCCGTCGGGGACCCAAACATTCAGTACTTC
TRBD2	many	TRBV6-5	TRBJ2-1	CASTKAGRGRYNEQFF	TGTGCCAGCACCAAGGCAGGGAGGGGCCGGTACAATGAGCAGTTCTTC
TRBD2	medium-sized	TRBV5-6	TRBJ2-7	CASSLRTSGASYEQYF	TGTGCCAGCAGCTTGAGGACTAGCGGGGCTTCCTACGAGCAGTACTTC
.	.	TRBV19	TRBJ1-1	CASRGTGPNTEAFF	TGTGCCAGTAGAGGAACCGGGCCGAACACTGAAGCTTTCTTT
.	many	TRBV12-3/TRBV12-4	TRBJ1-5	CASSKINQPQHF	TGTGCCAGCAGCAAAATCAATCAGCCCCAGCATTTT
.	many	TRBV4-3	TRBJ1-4	CASSHLGATNEKLFF	TGCGCCAGCAGCCACCTGGGGGCAACTAATGAAAAACTGTTTTTT
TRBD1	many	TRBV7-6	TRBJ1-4	CASSLFHLSTGTGNEKLFF	TGTGCCAGCAGCTTATTTCACCTGAGCACCGGGACAGGCAATGAAAAACTGTTTTTT
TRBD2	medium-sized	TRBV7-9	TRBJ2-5	CASSLDWTSVAETQYF	TGTGCCAGCAGCTTAGATTGGACTAGCGTGGCGGAGACCCAGTACTTC
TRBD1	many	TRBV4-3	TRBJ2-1	CASSRDRVSSYNEQFF	TGCGCCAGCAGCCGGGACAGGGTGAGCTCCTACAATGAGCAGTTCTTC
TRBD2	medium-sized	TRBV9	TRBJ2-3	CASSRTSDFRTDTQYF	TGTGCCAGCAGCCGGACTAGCGACTTTCGCACAGATACGCAGTATTTT
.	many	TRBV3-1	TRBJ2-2	CASSHHLGRSNTGELFF	TGTGCCAGCAGCCATCATCTCGGACGGTCGAACACCGGGGAGCTGTTTTTT
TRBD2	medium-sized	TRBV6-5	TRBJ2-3	CASSYEGGGGPDTQYF	TGTGCCAGCAGTTACGAGGGCGGGGGGGGCCCAGATACGCAGTATTTT
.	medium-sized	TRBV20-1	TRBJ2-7	CSAFPPREIYEQYF	TGCAGTGCTTTCCCCCCCAGGGAGATCTACGAGCAGTACTTC